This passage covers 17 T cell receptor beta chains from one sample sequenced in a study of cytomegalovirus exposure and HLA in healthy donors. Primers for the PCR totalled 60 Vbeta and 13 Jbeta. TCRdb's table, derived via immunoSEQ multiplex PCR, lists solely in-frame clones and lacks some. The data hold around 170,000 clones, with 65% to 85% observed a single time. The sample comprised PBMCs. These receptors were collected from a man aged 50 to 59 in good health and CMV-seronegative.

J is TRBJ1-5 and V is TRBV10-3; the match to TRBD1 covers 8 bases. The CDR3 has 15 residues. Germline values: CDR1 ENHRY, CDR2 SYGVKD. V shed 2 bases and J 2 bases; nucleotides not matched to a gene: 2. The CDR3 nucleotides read TGTGCCATCAGTGAGGAACAGGGGGGCAATCAGCCCCAGCATTTT. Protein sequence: CAISEEQGGNQPQHF.

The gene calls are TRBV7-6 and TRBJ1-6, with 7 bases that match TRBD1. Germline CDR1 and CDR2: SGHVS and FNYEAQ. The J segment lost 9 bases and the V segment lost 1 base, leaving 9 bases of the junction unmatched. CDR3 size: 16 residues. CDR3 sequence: CASSLESGGRGSPLHF. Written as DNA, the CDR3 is TGTGCCAGCAGCTTAGAGTCAGGGGGGCGCGGTTCACCCCTCCACTTT.

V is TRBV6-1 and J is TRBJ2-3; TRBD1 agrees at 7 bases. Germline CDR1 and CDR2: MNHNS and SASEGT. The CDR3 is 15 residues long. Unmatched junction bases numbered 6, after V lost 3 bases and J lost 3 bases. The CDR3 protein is CASSDRQGGTDTQYF. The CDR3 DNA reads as TGTGCCAGCAGTGACCGACAGGGTGGAACAGATACGCAGTATTTT.

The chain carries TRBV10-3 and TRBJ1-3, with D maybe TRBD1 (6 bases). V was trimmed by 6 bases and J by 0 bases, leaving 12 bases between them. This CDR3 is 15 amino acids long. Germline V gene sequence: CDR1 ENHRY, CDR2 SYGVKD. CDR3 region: CAIRPTGPSGNTIYF. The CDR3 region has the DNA TGTGCCATCAGACCAACAGGGCCCTCTGGAAACACCATATATTTT.

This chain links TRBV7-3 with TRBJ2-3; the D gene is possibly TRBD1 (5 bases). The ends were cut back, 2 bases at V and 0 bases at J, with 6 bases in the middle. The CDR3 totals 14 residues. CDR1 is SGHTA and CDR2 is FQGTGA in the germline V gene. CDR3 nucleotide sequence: TGTGCCAGCAGCTTAGGACATAGCACAGATACGCAGTATTTT. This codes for CASSLGHSTDTQYF.

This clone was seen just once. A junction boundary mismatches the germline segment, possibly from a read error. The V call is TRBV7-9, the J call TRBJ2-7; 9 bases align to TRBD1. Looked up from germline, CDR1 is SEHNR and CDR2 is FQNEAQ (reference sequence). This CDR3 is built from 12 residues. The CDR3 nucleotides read TGTTCCAGTGGGACAGGGTGGTACGAGCAGTACTTC. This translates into CSSGTGWYEQYF.

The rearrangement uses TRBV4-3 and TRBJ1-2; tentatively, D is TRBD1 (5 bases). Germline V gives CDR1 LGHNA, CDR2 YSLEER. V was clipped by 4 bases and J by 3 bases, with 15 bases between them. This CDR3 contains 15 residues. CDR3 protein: CASSPYSTTDYGYTF. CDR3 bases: TGCGCCAGCAGCCCCTACTCTACGACAGACTATGGCTACACCTTC.

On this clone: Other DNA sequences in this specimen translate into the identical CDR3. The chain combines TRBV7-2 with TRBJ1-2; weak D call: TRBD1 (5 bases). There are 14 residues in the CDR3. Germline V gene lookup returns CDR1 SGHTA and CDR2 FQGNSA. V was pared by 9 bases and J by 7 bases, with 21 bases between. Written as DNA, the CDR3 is TGTGCCAGTACCCAGCAGCCCGGGGGGGGTGGCTACACCTTC. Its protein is CASTQQPGGGGYTF. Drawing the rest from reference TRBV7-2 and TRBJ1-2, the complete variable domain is GAGVSQSPSNKVTEKGKDVELRCDPISGHTALYWYRQSLGQGLEFLIYFQGNSAPDKSGLPSDRFSAERTGGSVSTLTIQRTQQEDSAVYLCASTQQPGGGGYTFGSGTRLTVV.

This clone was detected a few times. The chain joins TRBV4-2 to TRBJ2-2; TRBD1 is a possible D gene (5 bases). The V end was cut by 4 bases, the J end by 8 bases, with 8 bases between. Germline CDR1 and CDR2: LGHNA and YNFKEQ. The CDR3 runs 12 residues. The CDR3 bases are TGTGCCAGCAGCCCTCACAGGGGGGAGCTGTTTTTT. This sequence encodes CASSPHRGELFF.

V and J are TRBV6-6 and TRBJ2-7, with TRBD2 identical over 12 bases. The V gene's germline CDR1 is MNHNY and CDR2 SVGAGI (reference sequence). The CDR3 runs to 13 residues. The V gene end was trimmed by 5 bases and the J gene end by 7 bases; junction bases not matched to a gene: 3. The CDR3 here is CASSPGLAGEQYF. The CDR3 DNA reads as TGTGCCAGCAGTCCTGGACTAGCGGGGGAGCAGTACTTC.

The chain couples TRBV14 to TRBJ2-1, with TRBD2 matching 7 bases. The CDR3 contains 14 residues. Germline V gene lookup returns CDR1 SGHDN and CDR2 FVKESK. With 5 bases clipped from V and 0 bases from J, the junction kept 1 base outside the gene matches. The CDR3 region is CASSWTSSYNEQFF. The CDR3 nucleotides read TGTGCCAGCAGCTGGACTAGCTCCTACAATGAGCAGTTCTTC.

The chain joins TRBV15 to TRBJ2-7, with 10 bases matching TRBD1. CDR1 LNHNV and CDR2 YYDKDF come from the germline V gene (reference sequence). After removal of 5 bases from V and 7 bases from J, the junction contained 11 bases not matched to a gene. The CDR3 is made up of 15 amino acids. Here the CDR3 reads CATSSRDRGPGEQYF. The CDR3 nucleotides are TGTGCCACCAGCTCTCGGGACAGGGGACCGGGAGAGCAGTACTTC.

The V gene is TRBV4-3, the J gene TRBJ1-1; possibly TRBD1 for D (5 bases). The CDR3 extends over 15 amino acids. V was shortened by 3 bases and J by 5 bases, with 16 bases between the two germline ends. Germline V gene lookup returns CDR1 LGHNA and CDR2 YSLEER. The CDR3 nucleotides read TGCGCCAGCAGCCAGGGGCTCAGGAAGGGGACTGAAGCTTTCTTT. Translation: CASSQGLRKGTEAFF.

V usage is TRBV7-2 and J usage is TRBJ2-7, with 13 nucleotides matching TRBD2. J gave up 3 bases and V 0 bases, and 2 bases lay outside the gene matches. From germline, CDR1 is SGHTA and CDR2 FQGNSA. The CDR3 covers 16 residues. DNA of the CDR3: TGTGCCAGCAGCTTAGCGGGGACTAGCGGGGACTACGAGCAGTACTTC. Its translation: CASSLAGTSGDYEQYF.

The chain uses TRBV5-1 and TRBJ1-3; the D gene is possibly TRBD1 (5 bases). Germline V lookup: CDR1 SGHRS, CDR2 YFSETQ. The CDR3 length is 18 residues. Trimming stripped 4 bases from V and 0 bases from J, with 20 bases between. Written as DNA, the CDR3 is TGCGCCAGCAGCCTCCCCCTTCAGGGTACCAACTCTGGAAACACCATATATTTT. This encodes CASSLPLQGTNSGNTIYF.

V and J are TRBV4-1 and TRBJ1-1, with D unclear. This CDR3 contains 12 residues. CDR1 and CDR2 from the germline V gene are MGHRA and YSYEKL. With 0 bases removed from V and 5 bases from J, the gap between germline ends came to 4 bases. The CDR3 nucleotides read TGCGCCAGCAGCCAAGAACGGACTGAAGCTTTCTTT. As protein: CASSQERTEAFF.

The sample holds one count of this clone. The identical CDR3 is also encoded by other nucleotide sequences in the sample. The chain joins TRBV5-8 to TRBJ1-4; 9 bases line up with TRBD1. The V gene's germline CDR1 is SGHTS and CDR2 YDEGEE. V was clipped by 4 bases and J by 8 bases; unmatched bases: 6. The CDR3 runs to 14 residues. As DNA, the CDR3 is TGTGCCAGCAGCCGGACAGGGGTTCGGGAAAAACTGTTTTTT. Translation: CASSRTGVREKLFF. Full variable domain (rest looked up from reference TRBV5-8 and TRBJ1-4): EAGVTQSPTHLIKTRGQQATLRCSPISGHTSVYWYQQALGLGLQFLLWYDEGEERNRGNFPPRFSGRQFPNYSSELNVNALELEDSALYLCASSRTGVREKLFFGSGTQLSVL.